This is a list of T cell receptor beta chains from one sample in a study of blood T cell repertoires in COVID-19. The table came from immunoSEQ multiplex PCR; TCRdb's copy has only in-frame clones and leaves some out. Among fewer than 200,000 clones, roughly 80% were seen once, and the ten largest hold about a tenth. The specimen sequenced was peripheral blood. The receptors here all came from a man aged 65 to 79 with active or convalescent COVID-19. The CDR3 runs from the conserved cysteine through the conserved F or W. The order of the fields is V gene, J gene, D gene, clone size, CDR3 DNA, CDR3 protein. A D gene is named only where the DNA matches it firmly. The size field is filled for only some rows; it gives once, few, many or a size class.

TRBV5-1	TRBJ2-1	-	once	TGCGCCAGCAGCTTGCAGGTCCCAGTCTACAATGAGCAGTTCTTC	CASSLQVPVYNEQFF
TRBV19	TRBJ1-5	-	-	TGTGCCAGTAGTGGTCTGGGGCAGGGTCTAGGTCAGCCCCAGCATTTT	CASSGLGQGLGQPQHF
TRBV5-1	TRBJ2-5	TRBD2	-	TGCGCCAGCAGCTTGCAACGGGACCCCCTATCCGGGACTAGCACCCGGGCCCAGTACTTC	CASSLQRDPLSGTSTRAQYF
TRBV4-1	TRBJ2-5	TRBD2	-	TGCGCCAGCAGCCACCCTAACAGAGGACTAGCGGTACAAGAGACCCAGTACTTC	CASSHPNRGLAVQETQYF
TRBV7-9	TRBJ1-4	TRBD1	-	TGTGCCAGCAGCCCAGGACAGGGGCAAGGAGAAAAACTGTTTTTT	CASSPGQGQGEKLFF
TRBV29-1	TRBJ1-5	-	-	TGCAGCGTGGGGGACCGGGGGAGGAGCAATCAGCCCCAGCATTTT	CSVGDRGRSNQPQHF
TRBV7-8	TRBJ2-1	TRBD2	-	TGTGCCAGCAGCGATACCTTTTCGTTACTAGCGGGAACCTACAATGAGCAGTTCTTC	CASSDTFSLLAGTYNEQFF
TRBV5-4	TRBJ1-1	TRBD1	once	TGTGCCAGCAGCACCCACACAGGGGTGAACACTGAAGCTTTCTTT	CASSTHTGVNTEAFF
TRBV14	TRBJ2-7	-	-	TGTGCCAGCAGCCAAGCGGGAGTCCAACACGAGCAGTACTTC	CASSQAGVQHEQYF
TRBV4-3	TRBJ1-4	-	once	TGCGCCAGCAGCCAAGGGGCCCAAGCCGAAAAACTGTTTTTT	CASSQGAQAEKLFF
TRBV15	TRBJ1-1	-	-	TGTGCCACCAGCAGAGATGGCGGCAGGGGCCTCAGGGGTGAAGCTTTCTTT	CATSRDGGRGLRGEAFF
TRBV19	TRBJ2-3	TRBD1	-	TGTGCCAGTAGTACCCGGGACAGGGGGTCTTCAGATACGCAGTATTTT	CASSTRDRGSSDTQYF
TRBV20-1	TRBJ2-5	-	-	TGCAGTGCTAGTGATCCTGTGACGGGAGCAGAGACCCAGTACTTC	CSASDPVTGAETQYF
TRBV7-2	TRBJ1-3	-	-	TGTGCCAGCAGTTGGGGGGGCGTTCGGGGAAACACCATATATTTT	CASSWGGVRGNTIYF
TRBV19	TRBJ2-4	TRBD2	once	TGTGCCAGTAGTATTTCTGGGGGGGACATTCAGTACTTC	CASSISGGDIQYF
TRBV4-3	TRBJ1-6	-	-	TGCGCCAGCAGCGAACAAGCAGGGTTTAATTCACCCCTCCACTTT	CASSEQAGFNSPLHF
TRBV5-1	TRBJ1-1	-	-	TGCGCCAGCAGCGAGGATACTGAAGCTTTCTTT	CASSEDTEAFF